This is a list of T cell receptor beta chains from one sample in a study of blood T cell repertoires in COVID-19. TCRdb keeps only in-frame clones here, not all; method: immunoSEQ multiplex PCR. The sample has 150,000 to 200,000 clones; around 77% are singletons. The specimen sequenced was peripheral blood. Every receptor here comes from a man aged 55 to 70 with active or convalescent COVID-19. CDR3s include the opening cysteine and the closing phenylalanine or tryptophan.

cdr3_aa | j_call | v_call
CAISAVGGTSVNEQFF | TRBJ2-1 | TRBV10-3
CASSLARDRQNTEAFF | TRBJ1-1 | TRBV7-7
CASNGQGNKYEQYF | TRBJ2-7 | TRBV6-5
CAISVDERVDGELFF | TRBJ2-2 | TRBV10-3
CASSSGQGRTSGRVYEQYF | TRBJ2-7 | TRBV11-2
CAISEFPANYGYTF | TRBJ1-2 | TRBV10-3
CASSLGVFRNTEAFF | TRBJ1-1 | TRBV28
CASSDRDRGHEQYF | TRBJ2-7 | TRBV5-8
CASSYSTGGGAFF | TRBJ1-1 | TRBV6-5
CASSPRRGPTGANVLTF | TRBJ2-6 | TRBV18
CSAWRETQYF | TRBJ2-5 | TRBV20-1
CAWSVRGGGEQFF | TRBJ2-1 | TRBV30
CASSYSTSPGHEKLFF | TRBJ1-4 | TRBV6-5
CAWKQARSYNSPLHF | TRBJ1-6 | TRBV30
CASSLVTGAETQYF | TRBJ2-5 | TRBV11-1
CATNSADLYNEQFF | TRBJ2-1 | TRBV24-1
CASRKRQVMNTEAFF | TRBJ1-1 | TRBV7-2
CASRDRVTEAFF | TRBJ1-1 | TRBV28
CASSLSGSNQPQHF | TRBJ1-5 | TRBV28
CASSLVQGAYEQYF | TRBJ2-7 | TRBV5-1
CASSPGYNSPLHF | TRBJ1-6 | TRBV7-2
CASSFQGPPYEQYF | TRBJ2-7 | TRBV7-9
CASSPQAGGAGTGELFF | TRBJ2-2 | TRBV14
CASSEESYNEQFF | TRBJ2-1 | TRBV2
CASRVTPPRDIERTDTQYF | TRBJ2-3 | TRBV28
CASSSDGTGSYNEQFF | TRBJ2-1 | TRBV5-1
CSVLTVNTEAFF | TRBJ1-1 | TRBV29-1
CASSFGGASLSYEQYF | TRBJ2-7 | TRBV5-4
CASSARKGLAGEGEQFF | TRBJ2-1 | TRBV5-4
CASRGPGHRNTIYF | TRBJ1-3 | TRBV19
CASSPTLRSSDYGYTF | TRBJ1-2 | TRBV5-6
CASSSSGTSGRNEQFF | TRBJ2-1 | TRBV7-3
CASSLVNRGLYNEQFF | TRBJ2-1 | TRBV11-1
CASSPRDREQFF | TRBJ2-1 | TRBV19
CASRSRTSRLGTGELFF | TRBJ2-2 | TRBV7-2
CASRRGTSEIGELFF | TRBJ2-2 | TRBV7-2
CAIRTSGTGGSGELFF | TRBJ2-2 | TRBV10-3
CASSALGQGANQPQHF | TRBJ1-5 | TRBV19
CASSLGAGRASYEQYF | TRBJ2-7 | TRBV27